The 20 T cell receptor beta chains given below trace back to one sample, sequenced in a study of blood T cell repertoires in COVID-19. Assay: immunoSEQ multiplex PCR; the TCRdb copy retains only in-frame clones and omits some. Among fewer than 450,000 clones listed, around 87% were seen once. Sequencing input: peripheral blood. The receptors shown here come from a woman aged 45-59 years with COVID-19, enrolled during active disease.

This chain joins TRBV5-1 and TRBJ2-1; the D gene is possibly TRBD1 (6 bases). CDR1 and CDR2 from the germline V gene are SGHRS and YFSETQ. The CDR3 length is 14 residues. Trimming stripped 3 bases from V and 6 bases from J, with 13 bases between. CDR3 residues: CASSSQGIFNEQFF. The CDR3 bases are TGCGCCAGCAGCTCACAGGGAATTTTCAATGAGCAGTTCTTC.

This chain's CDR3 is CASSQRDSLSTGELFF. As DNA, the CDR3 is TGTGCCAGCTCACAGAGGGACAGCCTGAGCACCGGGGAGCTGTTTTTT. V usage is TRBV18 and J usage is TRBJ2-2, with TRBD1 matching over 7 bases. The CDR3 runs to 16 residues. CDR1 is KGHSH, CDR2 LQKENI, per germline. Trimming removed 4 bases from V and 4 bases from J; junction bases left unmatched: 9. Drawing the rest from reference TRBV18 and TRBJ2-2, the complete variable domain is NAGVMQNPRHLVRRRGQEARLRCSPMKGHSHVYWYRQLPEEGLKFMVYLQKENIIDESGMPKERFSAEFPKEGPSILRIQQVVRGDSAAYFCASSQRDSLSTGELFFGEGSRLTVL.

The chain recombines TRBV7-3 with TRBJ2-7; D is possibly TRBD1 (6 bases). V was cut by 3 bases and J by 6 bases, with 15 bases left in between. CDR1 SGHTA and CDR2 FQGTGA come from the germline V gene. This CDR3 is 14 amino acids long. In nucleotides, the CDR3 is TGTGCCAGCAGCTTGGGGGCAGACCTACGCGAGCAGTACTTC. Encoded protein: CASSLGADLREQYF.

The chain uses TRBV11-3 and TRBJ2-1; a possible D gene is TRBD1 (5 bases). The CDR3 runs 16 residues. Per the germline V gene, CDR1 is SGHNT and CDR2 is YENEEA. Trimming took 6 bases from V and 4 from J, leaving 19 bases between them. The CDR3 sequence is CASRTQAQGSYNEQFF. The DNA for the CDR3 is TGTGCCAGCAGAACCCAAGCTCAGGGCTCATACAATGAGCAGTTCTTC.

The CDR3: CASSPRQGGYTF. The CDR3 DNA sequence: TGTGCCAGCTCACCGCGACAGGGTGGCTACACCTTC. This chain connects TRBV18 to TRBJ1-2; TRBD1 matches at 7 bases. V lost 3 bases, J lost 7 bases, and 2 bases stayed unmatched. Germline loops: CDR1 KGHSH, CDR2 LQKENI. This CDR3 has 12 residues.

The chain combines TRBV28 with TRBJ2-5; TRBD1 agrees at 8 bases. J lost 4 bases, V lost 2 bases, and 0 bases had no gene match. The CDR3 loop spans 13 amino acids. Germline assignment: CDR1 MDHEN and CDR2 SYDVKM. The CDR3 loop is CASSLGQGETQYF. CDR3 DNA: TGTGCCAGCAGTTTAGGACAGGGAGAGACCCAGTACTTC.

The rearrangement links TRBV29-1 to TRBJ1-1, with unresolved D. The germline CDR1 and CDR2 sequences are SQVTM and ANQGSEA. Trimming took 6 bases from V and 0 from J, leaving 11 bases between them. The CDR3 is 13 amino acids. The DNA for the CDR3 is TGCAGCGTCTCGAGCGGAATGAACACTGAAGCTTTCTTT. It specifies CSVSSGMNTEAFF.

The chain recombines TRBV6-5 with TRBJ1-5; tentative D call: TRBD1 (5 bases). The CDR3 loop spans 15 amino acids. The V end was cut by 5 bases, the J end by 4 bases, with 15 bases between. Germline-derived CDR1 and CDR2 are MNHEY and SVGAGI. The CDR3 nucleotides read TGTGCCAGCAGTAACCGACAGATTCTGAATCAGCCCCAGCATTTT. It is translated as CASSNRQILNQPQHF.

This clone occurred a few times. V and J are TRBV2 and TRBJ2-3; possibly TRBD1 for D (5 bases). The germline V gene encodes CDR1 SNHLY and CDR2 FYNNEI. The CDR3 runs to 15 residues. V was shortened by 2 bases and J by 1 base, with 10 bases between the two germline ends. CDR3 protein: CASSERQGGTDTQYF. As DNA, the CDR3 is TGTGCCAGCAGTGAACGGCAGGGTGGCACAGATACGCAGTATTTT.

The CDR3 here is CSVVSGRAYNEQFF. The CDR3 region has the DNA TGCAGCGTTGTGAGCGGGAGGGCCTACAATGAGCAGTTCTTC. This chain joins TRBV29-1 and TRBJ2-1; 10 bases are a match to TRBD2. In germline, CDR1 is SQVTM, CDR2 ANQGSEA. CDR3 length equals 14 residues. V shed 4 bases, J shed 2 bases, and the junction held 2 bases outside the gene matches.

The table lists this clone with a few counts. V is TRBV19 and J is TRBJ2-7; D is possibly TRBD2 (6 bases). Per germline, CDR1 LNHDA and CDR2 SQIVND (reference sequence). Trimming left V 3 bases short and J 7 bases short, with 13 bases between. CDR3 length: 13 amino acids. Here the CDR3 reads CASSIGTAGEQYF. The CDR3 bases are TGTGCCAGTAGTATCGGGACCGCGGGGGAGCAGTACTTC. The full variable domain, with the rest looked up from reference TRBV19 and TRBJ2-7, is DGGITQSPKYLFRKEGQNVTLSCEQNLNHDAMYWYRQDPGQGLRLIYYSQIVNDFQKGDIAEGYSVSREKKESFPLTVTSAQKNPTAFYLCASSIGTAGEQYFGPGTRLTVT.

The V and J genes are TRBV25-1 and TRBJ1-1; weak D call: TRBD1 (5 bases). Trimming stripped 4 bases from V and 1 base from J, with 10 bases between. CDR3 size: 14 residues. In germline, CDR1 is MGHDK, CDR2 SYGVNS. The CDR3 sequence: CASSAQGSNTEAFF. The CDR3 coding sequence is TGTGCCAGCAGTGCCCAGGGATCGAACACTGAAGCTTTCTTT. Using reference TRBV25-1 and TRBJ1-1 for the parts outside the CDR3, the full variable domain is EADIYQTPRYLVIGTGKKITLECSQTMGHDKMYWYQQDPGMELHLIHYSYGVNSTEKGDLSSESTVSRIRTEHFPLTLESARPSHTSQYLCASSAQGSNTEAFFGQGTRLTVV.

CDR3 loop: CASSQGGTYNEQFF. CDR3 in DNA: TGTGCCAGCAGCCAAGGAGGGACATACAATGAGCAGTTCTTC. V usage is TRBV4-2 and J usage is TRBJ2-1; TRBD1 is a possible D gene (6 bases). Germline values: CDR1 LGHNA, CDR2 YNFKEQ. Trimming took 1 base from V and 4 from J, leaving 8 bases between them. There are 14 residues in the CDR3.

As regards this clone: The junction does not match germline at one end; this may be a read error. The chain carries TRBV6-5 and TRBJ2-5, with D uncertain. Germline V CDR1 and CDR2: MNHEY, SVGAGI. There are 13 residues in the CDR3. CDR3 residues: CASGRKPQQTQYF. The CDR3, as DNA: TGTGCCAGCGGCCGTAAACCCCAACAGACCCAGTACTTC.

This sequence joins TRBV12-3 or TRBV12-4 and TRBJ2-7; D is undetermined. Trimming pared 4 bases from V and 3 bases from J, leaving 4 bases between. CDR3 length equals 11 residues. The CDR3 DNA follows: TGTGCCAGCAGTTACAGCTACGAGCAGTACTTC. Its protein is CASSYSYEQYF.

This clone was detected only once. V gene TRBV5-1 combines with J gene TRBJ2-1; D may be TRBD1 (6 bases). Germline loops: CDR1 SGHRS, CDR2 YFSETQ. Trimming left V 3 bases short and J 3 bases short, with 7 bases between. This CDR3 comprises 13 residues. The CDR3 sequence is CASSSDSYNEQFF. CDR3 coding DNA: TGCGCCAGCAGCTCGGACAGCTACAATGAGCAGTTCTTC.

This chain connects TRBV11-2 to TRBJ2-7, with TRBD1 matching 9 bases. The CDR3 spans 14 residues. V lost 5 bases, J lost 0 bases, and 2 bases stayed unmatched. The germline CDR1 and CDR2 sequences are SGHAT and FQNNGV. In nucleotides, the CDR3 is TGTGCCAGCAGCCCGGGACAGGGCTCCTACGAGCAGTACTTC. This codes for CASSPGQGSYEQYF.

The V and J genes are TRBV19 and TRBJ2-6, with a tentative D call TRBD1 (7 bases). The CDR3 has 18 residues. Trimming removed 5 bases from V and 0 bases from J, with 17 bases in between. From germline, CDR1 is LNHDA and CDR2 SQIVND (reference sequence). CDR3 sequence reads: CASSAAGQLNSGANVLTF. The CDR3 DNA follows: TGTGCCAGTAGTGCGGCGGGACAGTTAAACTCTGGGGCCAACGTCCTGACTTTC.

The chain links TRBV27 to TRBJ1-6; 9 bases agree with TRBD1. The CDR3 consists of 16 residues. Germline V gene data show CDR1 as MNHEY and CDR2 as SMNVEV (reference sequence). The junction had 7 bases not matched to a gene; V was cut back by 0 bases and J by 10 bases. This CDR3 reads CASSLSGTGLWSPLHF. CDR3 DNA sequence: TGTGCCAGCAGTTTATCCGGGACAGGGTTATGGTCACCCCTCCACTTT.

The V call is TRBV9, the J call TRBJ2-7; 9 bases are a match to TRBD1. This CDR3 contains 14 residues. The V gene's germline CDR1 is SGDLS and CDR2 YYNGEE. V lost 4 bases, J lost 5 bases, and 7 bases stayed unmatched. Here the CDR3 reads CASSTGQGWNEQYF. The CDR3 DNA reads TGTGCCAGCAGCACGGGACAGGGTTGGAACGAGCAGTACTTC. The whole variable domain, filled in from reference TRBV9 and TRBJ2-7, reads DSGVTQTPKHLITATGQRVTLRCSPRSGDLSVYWYQQSLDQGLQFLIQYYNGEERAKGNILERFSAQQFPDLHSELNLSSLELGDSALYFCASSTGQGWNEQYFGPGTRLTVT.